The 24 T cell receptor beta chains given below trace back to one sample, sequenced in a study of blood T cell repertoires in COVID-19. Sequenced by immunoSEQ multiplex PCR; TCRdb stores in-frame clones only, minus some. The sample carries 180,000 or so clones, 75% to 90% recorded once. The sequencing sample was made of peripheral blood. Source of these receptors: a man aged 35 to 55 with acute or convalescent COVID-19.

The genes are TRBV3-1 (or the pseudogene TRBV3-2) and TRBJ1-2; a weak D match, TRBD1 (5 bases). V was clipped by 1 base and J by 7 bases, with 16 bases between them. This CDR3 spans 15 amino acids. Germline loops: CDR1 LGHDT, CDR2 YNNKEL (reference sequence). Written as DNA, the CDR3 is TGTGCCAGCAGCCAAGGGATCCGCAGGGCCGGTGGCTACACCTTC. Translating it yields CASSQGIRRAGGYTF.

The CDR3 region has the DNA TGTGCCAGCAGCAGCCCGACAGGGATGACCTACGAGCAGTACTTC. It specifies CASSSPTGMTYEQYF. The chain couples TRBV7-9 to TRBJ2-7; 7 bases are a match to TRBD1. The germline gives CDR1 SEHNR, CDR2 FQNEAQ (reference sequence). The CDR3 loop spans 15 amino acids. The V and J ends lost 5 bases and 2 bases, in that order; junction bases with no gene match: 9.

This chain links TRBV10-3 with TRBJ2-2; 14 nucleotides line up with TRBD2. The CDR3 extends over 14 amino acids. CDR1 and CDR2 (germline): ENHRY, SYGVKD. The trim removed 7 bases at V and 7 bases at J, leaving 2 bases unmatched. DNA of the CDR3: TGTGCCATCACGGGACTAGCGGGGGTCGGGGAGCTGTTTTTT. Its translation: CAITGLAGVGELFF.

V and J are TRBV3-1 (or the pseudogene TRBV3-2) and TRBJ1-6; no clear D. Germline V gene data show CDR1 as LGHDT and CDR2 as YNNKEL (reference sequence). V was cut by 1 base and J by 0 bases, with 7 bases left in between. The CDR3 covers 16 residues. The CDR3 bases are TGTGCCAGCAGCCAAGGGCCCAGCTCCTATAATTCACCCCTCCACTTT. This gives the protein CASSQGPSSYNSPLHF.

This clone was observed a handful of times. This rearrangement joins TRBV5-1 to TRBJ2-7, with 10 bases identical to TRBD2. The CDR3 spans 16 residues. Looked up from germline, CDR1 is SGHRS and CDR2 is YFSETQ. Trimming cost V 1 base and J 5 bases; bases outside gene matches: 9. The CDR3 loop is CASSLRPGLATNEQYF. CDR3 DNA: TGCGCCAGCAGCTTGCGTCCGGGACTAGCGACAAACGAGCAGTACTTC.

The V call is TRBV9, the J call TRBJ2-1, with 7 positions matching TRBD1. Trimming removed 3 bases from V and 3 bases from J; junction bases left unmatched: 9. The CDR3 runs 16 residues. The germline gives CDR1 SGDLS, CDR2 YYNGEE. The CDR3 bases are TGTGCCAGCAGCGCCCCTACAGGGGCTGGCTACAATGAGCAGTTCTTC. Translation gives CASSAPTGAGYNEQFF.

The chain couples TRBV11-1 to TRBJ1-6; 7 bases match TRBD1. Germline V gene data show CDR1 as SGHAT and CDR2 as FQDESV (reference sequence). This CDR3 contains 14 residues. The J segment lost 10 bases and the V segment lost 5 bases, leaving 8 bases of the junction unmatched. The CDR3 DNA follows: TGTGCCAGCAGCCTGACAGGGTTTTGGTCACCCCTCCACTTT. As protein: CASSLTGFWSPLHF.

CDR3 sequence: CASSPGQGYGYTF. The CDR3, as DNA: TGTGCCAGCAGCCCGGGACAGGGGTATGGCTACACCTTC. V gene TRBV7-3 combines with J gene TRBJ1-2, with TRBD1 matching over 10 bases. Trimming removed 5 bases from V and 5 bases from J; junction bases left unmatched: 2. From germline, CDR1 is SGHTA and CDR2 FQGTGA. CDR3 length: 13 amino acids.

The chain links TRBV2 to TRBJ2-5, with D perhaps TRBD2 (5 bases). Trimming removed 6 bases at V and 1 base at J, with 12 bases between. From germline, CDR1 is SNHLY and CDR2 FYNNEI. The CDR3 contains 14 residues. CDR3 sequence: CASSLLRGQETQYF. DNA for the CDR3: TGTGCCAGCAGCCTACTACGGGGCCAAGAGACCCAGTACTTC.

This clone was seen a handful of times. V gene TRBV10-3 combines with J gene TRBJ1-1; 12 bases align to TRBD1. Germline-derived CDR1 and CDR2 are ENHRY and SYGVKD. V lost 4 bases to trimming and J lost 5 bases; unmatched junction nucleotides: 5. The CDR3 runs 15 residues. DNA for the CDR3: TGTGCCATCAGTGGGGGACAGGGGGCAGGTACTGAAGCTTTCTTT. Translation gives CAISGGQGAGTEAFF.

The chain combines TRBV3-1 (or the pseudogene TRBV3-2) with TRBJ2-7; 9 nucleotides agree with TRBD1. This CDR3 is 14 amino acids long. Germline CDR1 reads LGHDT; CDR2 reads YNNKEL (reference sequence). With 2 bases clipped from V and 3 bases from J, the junction kept 2 bases outside the gene matches. The CDR3 region has the DNA TGTGCCAGCAGCCAATGGGGACAGGGCTACGAGCAGTACTTC. Its protein product is CASSQWGQGYEQYF.

This chain connects TRBV30 to TRBJ1-4; D remains unclear. The CDR3 spans 13 residues. V was trimmed by 0 bases and J by 12 bases, leaving 14 bases between them. Germline CDR1 reads GTSNPN; CDR2 reads SVGIG (reference sequence). The CDR3 bases are TGTGCCTGGAGTGTCAACATAGTCGGGGAACTGTTTTTT. This codes for CAWSVNIVGELFF. Full variable domain (remainder filled in from reference TRBV30 and TRBJ1-4): SQTIHQWPATLVQPVGSPLSLECTVEGTSNPNLYWYRQAAGRGLQLLFYSVGIGQISSEVPQNLSASRPQDRQFILSSKKLLLSDSGFYLCAWSVNIVGELFFGSGTQLSVL.

This clone was detected only once. One end of the junction varies from germline; a read error may be responsible. The genes are TRBV7-7 and TRBJ2-7; D is unclear. CDR3 size: 13 residues. The germline CDR1 and CDR2 sequences are SSHAT and FNYEAQ (reference sequence). The CDR3 region is CASSLNRDYEQYF. CDR3 in DNA: TGTGCTAGCAGCTTAAATAGAGACTACGAGCAGTACTTC.

V and J are TRBV19 and TRBJ2-5, with 8 positions matching TRBD2. Per germline, CDR1 LNHDA and CDR2 SQIVND (reference sequence). The CDR3 runs 14 residues. Germline trimming cut 7 bases from V and 1 base from J; bases unmatched to any gene: 5. The CDR3 nucleotides read TGTGCCAGTAACGTCGGGGGGGCCCAAGAGACCCAGTACTTC. Protein sequence: CASNVGGAQETQYF.

The V call is TRBV7-9, the J call TRBJ2-3; 9 bases are a match to TRBD2. V was clipped by 3 bases and J by 0 bases; unmatched bases: 10. CDR3 length equals 18 residues. The germline V gene has CDR1 SEHNR and CDR2 FQNEAQ (reference sequence). The DNA of the CDR3 is TGTGCCAGCAGCTTGGGGAGCGGGGGGTCCTCTAGCACAGATACGCAGTATTTT. It translates to CASSLGSGGSSSTDTQYF.

V usage is TRBV7-2 and J usage is TRBJ1-4; the D gene is possibly TRBD1 (5 bases). Germline-derived CDR1 and CDR2 are SGHTA and FQGNSA. The CDR3 is made up of 15 amino acids. V shed 3 bases and J shed 8 bases, with 16 bases lying between them. DNA for the CDR3: TGTGCCAGCAGCTTGCGATTAGGACAAGGGGAAAAACTGTTTTTT. Protein: CASSLRLGQGEKLFF.

The chain recombines TRBV29-1 with TRBJ1-1; D not certain. CDR1 SQVTM and CDR2 ANQGSEA come from the germline V gene. With 1 base removed from V and 7 bases from J, the gap between germline ends came to 10 bases. This CDR3 has 12 residues. Written as DNA, the CDR3 is TGCAGCGTTGAAGTTGTGAGGGTTGAAGCTTTCTTT. It is translated as CSVEVVRVEAFF.

The V and J genes are TRBV3-1 (or the pseudogene TRBV3-2) and TRBJ2-1; D is unresolved. Germline-derived CDR1 and CDR2 are LGHDT and YNNKEL (reference sequence). This CDR3 has 13 residues. V shed 1 base and J shed 3 bases, with 4 bases lying between them. The DNA for the CDR3 is TGTGCCAGCAGCCAAGGCGGCTACAATGAGCAGTTCTTC. This sequence encodes CASSQGGYNEQFF.

The rearrangement links TRBV18 to TRBJ1-2, with TRBD1 matching over 10 bases. The germline gives CDR1 KGHSH, CDR2 LQKENI. This CDR3 spans 17 amino acids. Trimming took 3 bases from V and 5 from J; bases not matched to a gene: 12. The CDR3, as DNA: TGTGCCAGCTCACCGTCCGGGACAGGGGAGATTGGGTATGGCTACACCTTC. Protein sequence: CASSPSGTGEIGYGYTF.

The chain couples TRBV6-5 to TRBJ1-1; no clear D. V was cut by 4 bases and J by 0 bases, with 15 bases left in between. The CDR3 runs 16 residues. In germline, CDR1 is MNHEY, CDR2 SVGAGI. The DNA of the CDR3 is TGTGCCAGCAGTTCCCAAGCTCCGGGGATGAACACTGAAGCTTTCTTT. It yields the protein CASSSQAPGMNTEAFF.

Here the CDR3 reads CASSPSGVKDTQYF. DNA of the CDR3: TGTGCCAGCAGTCCTTCAGGGGTGAAAGATACGCAGTATTTT. This chain uses TRBV28 with TRBJ2-3; possibly TRBD1 for D (6 bases). This CDR3 comprises 14 residues. V was trimmed by 5 bases and J by 5 bases, leaving 14 bases between them. Germline V gene sequence: CDR1 MDHEN, CDR2 SYDVKM.

The chain joins TRBV11-3 to TRBJ2-3, with D uncertain. The CDR3 consists of 13 residues. The germline gives CDR1 SGHNT, CDR2 YENEEA. V lost 2 bases, J lost 6 bases, and 9 bases lay in between. The CDR3 loop is CASSLHSGDTQYF. CDR3 bases: TGTGCCAGCAGCTTACATTCAGGCGATACGCAGTATTTT.

This chain joins TRBV2 and TRBJ2-2; D perhaps matches TRBD2 (5 bases). In germline, CDR1 is SNHLY, CDR2 FYNNEI. There are 14 residues in the CDR3. Trimming cost V 6 bases and J 4 bases, with 12 bases left between them. The CDR3 reads CASRRESGTGELFF. The CDR3 nucleotides read TGTGCCAGCAGAAGGGAGTCGGGCACCGGGGAGCTGTTTTTT.

The chain recombines TRBV4-2 with TRBJ2-7, with 9 bases lining up with TRBD2. The V and J ends lost 0 bases and 2 bases, in that order; junction bases with no gene match: 5. The CDR3 has 16 residues. CDR1 is LGHNA, CDR2 YNFKEQ, per germline. CDR3 bases: TGTGCCAGCAGCCAAGATTCCAGCGGGGGGCCCTACGAGCAGTACTTC. Translation: CASSQDSSGGPYEQYF.